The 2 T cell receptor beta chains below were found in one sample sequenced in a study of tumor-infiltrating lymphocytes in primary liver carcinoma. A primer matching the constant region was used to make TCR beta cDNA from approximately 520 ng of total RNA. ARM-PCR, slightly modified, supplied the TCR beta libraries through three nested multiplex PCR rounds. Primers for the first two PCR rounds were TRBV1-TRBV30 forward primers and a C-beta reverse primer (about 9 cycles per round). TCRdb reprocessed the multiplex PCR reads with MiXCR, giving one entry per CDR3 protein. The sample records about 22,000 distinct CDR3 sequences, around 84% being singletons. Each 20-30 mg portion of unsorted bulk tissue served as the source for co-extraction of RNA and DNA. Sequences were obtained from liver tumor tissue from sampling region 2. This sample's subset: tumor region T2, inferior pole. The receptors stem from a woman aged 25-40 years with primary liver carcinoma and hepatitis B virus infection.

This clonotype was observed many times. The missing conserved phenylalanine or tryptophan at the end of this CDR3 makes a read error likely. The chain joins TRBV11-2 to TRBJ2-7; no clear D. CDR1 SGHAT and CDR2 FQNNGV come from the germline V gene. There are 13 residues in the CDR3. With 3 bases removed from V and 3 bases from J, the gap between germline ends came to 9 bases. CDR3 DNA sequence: TGTGCCAGCAGCTTTAGGCTACTCTACGAGCAGTACTAC. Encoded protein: CASSFRLLYEQYY.

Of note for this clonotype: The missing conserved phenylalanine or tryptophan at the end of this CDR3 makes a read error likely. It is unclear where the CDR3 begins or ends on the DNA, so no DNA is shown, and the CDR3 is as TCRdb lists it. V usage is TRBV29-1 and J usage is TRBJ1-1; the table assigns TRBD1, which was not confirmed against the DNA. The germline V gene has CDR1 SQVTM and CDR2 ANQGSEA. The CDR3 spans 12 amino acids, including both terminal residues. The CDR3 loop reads CSVDTGSTEAFI.